The source of this TCR beta chain is a study of cytomegalovirus exposure and HLA in healthy donors. In the study overall: Genotyping showed around four fifths of hundreds of donors falling in the Caucasian-associated ancestry cluster.

This CDR3 region has 10 residues. Trimming pared 11 bases from V and 4 bases from J, leaving 8 bases between. The germline V gene has CDR1 LNHDA and CDR2 SQIVND (reference sequence). When sampled, the donors appeared nominally healthy, though they likely had unrecorded immune exposures. Vbeta (60) and Jbeta (13) primers were used in the PCR. The assay was immunoSEQ multiplex PCR, and TCRdb's table has in-frame clones only and misses some. The sample has tens of thousands of clones, roughly 69% seen once. The source is a woman aged 45-65 years in good health and CMV-seropositive. The chain has TRBV19 and TRBJ1-1, with a tentative D call TRBD1 (6 bases). Sequencing was performed on PBMCs. Written as DNA, the CDR3 is TGTGCCTGCAGGGGCACTGAAGCTTTCTTT. The encoded protein is CACRGTEAFF.